This entry describes one T cell receptor beta chain. The source of the sample is a study of blood T cells in healthy people across ages. It was with a sample-barcoded 5' primer and a J-beta primer mix that a second PCR of roughly 6 to 12 cycles was run. Using its own MiXCR run on the 5' RACE reads, TCRdb lists one record per CDR3 protein. Of 750,000 or so distinct CDR3 sequences in the sample, around 25% were seen once. The CDR3 is 16 residues long. V lost 8 bases and J lost 4, with 20 bases in between. Germline V lookup: CDR1 MDHEN, CDR2 SYDVKM. There were at least 5 micrograms of total RNA extracted from every sample. These records were also assigned to another study, of T cells of mothers and their children.

J is TRBJ1-4 and V is TRBV28, with a tentative D call TRBD1 (5 bases). The clonotype comes from a boy aged 10-17 years in good health. Sequenced input: blood. CDR3 bases: TGTGCCAGCCGCCCGGACGGGGTGGGGGTTAATGAAAAACTGTTTTTT. It specifies CASRPDGVGVNEKLFF.